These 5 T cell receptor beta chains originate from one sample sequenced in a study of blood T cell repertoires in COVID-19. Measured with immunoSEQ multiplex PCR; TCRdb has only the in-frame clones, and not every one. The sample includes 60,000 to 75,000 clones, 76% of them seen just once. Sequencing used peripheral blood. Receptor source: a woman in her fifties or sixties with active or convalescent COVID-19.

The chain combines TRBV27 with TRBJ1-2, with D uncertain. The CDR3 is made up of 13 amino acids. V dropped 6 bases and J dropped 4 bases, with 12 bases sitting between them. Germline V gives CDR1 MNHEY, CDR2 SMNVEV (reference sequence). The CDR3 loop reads CASSSNGGYGYTF. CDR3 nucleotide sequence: TGTGCCAGCAGCAGCAATGGAGGCTATGGCTACACCTTC.

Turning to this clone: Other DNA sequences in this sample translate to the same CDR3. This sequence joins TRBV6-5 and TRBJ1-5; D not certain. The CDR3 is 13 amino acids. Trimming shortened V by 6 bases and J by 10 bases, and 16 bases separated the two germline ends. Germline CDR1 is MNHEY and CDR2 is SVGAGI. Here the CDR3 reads CASRRGSQGPQHF. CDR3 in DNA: TGTGCCAGCAGACGAGGGTCTCAAGGACCCCAGCATTTT.

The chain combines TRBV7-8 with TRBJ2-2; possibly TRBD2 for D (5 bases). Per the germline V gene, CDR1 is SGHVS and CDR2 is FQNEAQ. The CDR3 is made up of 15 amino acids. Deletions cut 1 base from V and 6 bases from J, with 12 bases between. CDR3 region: CASSLGPGMPGELFF. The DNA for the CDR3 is TGTGCCAGCAGCTTAGGACCCGGGATGCCCGGGGAGCTGTTTTTT.

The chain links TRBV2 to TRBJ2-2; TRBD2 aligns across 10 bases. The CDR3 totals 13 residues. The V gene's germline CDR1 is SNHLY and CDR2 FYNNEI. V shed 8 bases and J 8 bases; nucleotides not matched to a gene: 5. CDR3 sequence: CASDPSGRGELFF. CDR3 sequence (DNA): TGTGCCAGCGACCCTAGCGGGAGAGGGGAGCTGTTTTTT.

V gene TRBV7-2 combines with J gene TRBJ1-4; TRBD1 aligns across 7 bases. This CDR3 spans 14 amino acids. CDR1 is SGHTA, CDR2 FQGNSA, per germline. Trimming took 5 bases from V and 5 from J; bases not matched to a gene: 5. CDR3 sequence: CASSRRGQNEKLFF. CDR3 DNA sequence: TGTGCCAGCAGCCGGAGGGGGCAGAATGAAAAACTGTTTTTT.